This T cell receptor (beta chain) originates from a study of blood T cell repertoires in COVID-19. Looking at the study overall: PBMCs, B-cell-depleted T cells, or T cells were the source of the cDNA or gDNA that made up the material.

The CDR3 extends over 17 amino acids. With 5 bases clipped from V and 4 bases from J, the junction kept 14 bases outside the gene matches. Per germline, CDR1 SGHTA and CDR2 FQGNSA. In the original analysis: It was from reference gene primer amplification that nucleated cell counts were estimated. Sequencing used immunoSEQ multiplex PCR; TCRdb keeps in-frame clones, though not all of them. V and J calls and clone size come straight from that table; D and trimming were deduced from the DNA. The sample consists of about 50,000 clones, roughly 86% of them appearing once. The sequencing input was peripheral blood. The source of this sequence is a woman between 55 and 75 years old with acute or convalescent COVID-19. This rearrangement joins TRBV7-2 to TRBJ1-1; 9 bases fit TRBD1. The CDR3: CASSLSRDRDWGTEAFF. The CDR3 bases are TGTGCCAGCAGCCTTTCCCGGGACAGGGATTGGGGCACTGAAGCTTTCTTT.